This TCR beta chain was sequenced in a study of CD8 T cells in Susac syndrome. Germline loops: CDR1 MNHNS, CDR2 SASEGT. The CDR3 is 13 amino acids. The V gene lost 1 base and the J gene lost 7 bases, with 11 bases spanning the gap. An amount of RNA that ranged from roughly 0.5 to 1 ug was reverse transcribed with random hexamers. Each CDR3 protein gets one entry after TCRdb re-called the immunoSEQ multiplex PCR reads with MiXCR. The sample comprises some 300,000 distinct CDR3 sequences, around 85% of which are singletons, and roughly 0.21% rests with the top ten. This clonotype showed up just a few times.

The sequencing sample was made of CD8+ T cells from PBMCs. The chain links TRBV6-1 to TRBJ2-7; D unclear. This clonotype originated in a human donor with multiple sclerosis. CDR3 DNA sequence: TGTGCCAGCAGTGAAGTTTCTCTGAGGGAGCAGTACTTC. This translates into CASSEVSLREQYF.